The sequence of this T cell receptor (beta chain) was determined in a study of blood T cell repertoires in COVID-19. Original analysis: For nucleated cells, counts were estimated from reference gene primer amplification. TCRdb's table, derived via immunoSEQ multiplex PCR, lists solely in-frame clones and lacks some. That table gives V, J and clone size, and the DNA gave D and trimming. The sample comprises approximately 270,000 clones, 65% to 85% of which are singletons, and about a sixth rests with the top ten. This clone was seen only once. V lost 3 bases to trimming and J lost 1 base, with 21 bases between them. The CDR3 has 18 amino acids. The germline V gene has CDR1 SGHTA and CDR2 FQGNSA.

The TCR comes from a person aged 65-85 years with COVID-19, enrolled during active disease. The chain links TRBV7-2 to TRBJ2-5; D perhaps matches TRBD2 (7 bases). The sequencing sample was made of peripheral blood. CDR3 amino acids: CASSFTVRGGGGQETQYF. In nucleotides, the CDR3 is TGTGCCAGCAGCTTTACGGTTCGTGGGGGAGGGGGCCAAGAGACCCAGTACTTC.